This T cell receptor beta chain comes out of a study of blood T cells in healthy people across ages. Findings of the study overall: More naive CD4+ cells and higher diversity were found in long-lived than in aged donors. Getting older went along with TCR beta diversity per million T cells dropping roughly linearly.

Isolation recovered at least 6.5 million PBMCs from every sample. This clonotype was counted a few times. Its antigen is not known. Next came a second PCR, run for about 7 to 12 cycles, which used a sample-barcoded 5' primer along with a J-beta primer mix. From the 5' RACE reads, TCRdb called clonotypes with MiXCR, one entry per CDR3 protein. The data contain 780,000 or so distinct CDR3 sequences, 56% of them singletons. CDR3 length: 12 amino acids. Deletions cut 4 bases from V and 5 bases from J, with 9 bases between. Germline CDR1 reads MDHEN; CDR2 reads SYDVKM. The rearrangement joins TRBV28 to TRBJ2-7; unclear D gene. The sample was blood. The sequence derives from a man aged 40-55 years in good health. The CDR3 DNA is TGTGCCAGCAGTTACGTGGTCGACGAGCAGTACTTC. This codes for CASSYVVDEQYF.